This T cell receptor beta chain was found in a study of CD8 T cells in ankylosing spondylitis. Study-wide points: The study looked at matched synovial fluid samples from ankylosing spondylitis patients. Disease-linked clones were reported to be significantly enriched there. The study identified a TCR beta motif of 7 or 8 highly homologous variants that appeared characteristic of ankylosing spondylitis blood.

Trimming took 2 bases from V and 14 from J, leaving 21 bases between them. Germline loops: CDR1 SQVTM, CDR2 ANQGSEA. CDR3 size: 13 residues. Molecular-barcoded quantitative 5'-RACE produced these TCR beta libraries. MiXCR, applied by TCRdb to the 5' RACE reads, yields one record per CDR3 protein. The sample lists a few hundred thousand distinct CDR3 sequences, roughly 20% occurring once. This clonotype was seen a few times. The antigen remains unidentified. The sequenced sample consisted of blood, either unsorted or a sorted T cell fraction (not recorded which). The sequence was collected from a female donor with ankylosing spondylitis or in good health (not recorded which). The chain couples TRBV29-1 to TRBJ1-2; D remains unclear. CDR3 protein: CSVELGGSPLRTF. Written as DNA, the CDR3 is TGCAGCGTTGAATTAGGTGGGTCACCCTTGAGGACCTTC.